These 5 T cell receptor beta chains share one sample of origin, sequenced in a study of cytomegalovirus exposure and HLA in healthy donors. 60 Vbeta and 13 Jbeta primers were used in PCR. Sequenced by immunoSEQ multiplex PCR; TCRdb stores in-frame clones only, minus some. The sample yields 95,000 to 120,000 clones, 74% seen once. Sequencing input: PBMCs. The receptors were gathered from a woman in her forties in good health and CMV-seropositive.

J is TRBJ1-5 and V is TRBV19, with 10 positions matching TRBD1. The CDR3 sequence is 15 residues long. V lost 7 bases to trimming and J lost 5 bases; unmatched junction nucleotides: 8. Germline CDR1 is LNHDA and CDR2 is SQIVND (reference sequence). The CDR3 sequence: CASKGDRGGDQPQHF. The DNA of the CDR3 is TGTGCCAGTAAAGGGGACAGGGGAGGGGATCAGCCCCAGCATTTT. The complete variable domain, with remaining parts taken from reference TRBV19 and TRBJ1-5, reads DGGITQSPKYLFRKEGQNVTLSCEQNLNHDAMYWYRQDPGQGLRLIYYSQIVNDFQKGDIAEGYSVSREKKESFPLTVTSAQKNPTAFYLCASKGDRGGDQPQHFGDGTRLSIL.

This clone was found once. The chain combines TRBV5-6 with TRBJ2-7, with 10 bases identical to TRBD2. Germline V gives CDR1 SGHDT, CDR2 YYEEEE. The CDR3 runs 14 residues. The trim removed 1 base at V and 6 bases at J, leaving 4 bases unmatched. The CDR3 DNA reads as TGTGCCAGCAGCTTGACTAGCGGGACTCGCGAGCAGTACTTC. Translating gives CASSLTSGTREQYF.

About this clone: One junction end does not reproduce the germline sequence, and a read error may be involved. The J gene is TRBJ2-7, the V gene TRBV7-9, with TRBD2 as a possible D gene (5 bases). The CDR3 is made up of 15 amino acids. Germline CDR1 reads SEHNR; CDR2 reads FQNEAQ (reference sequence). The CDR3: CASSLEDFYPDERYF. Written as DNA, the CDR3 is TGTGCCAGCAGCTTAGAGGACTTCTATCCCGACGAGCGGTACTTC.

V gene TRBV7-2 combines with J gene TRBJ2-3; D unclear. Looked up from germline, CDR1 is SGHTA and CDR2 is FQGNSA. Trimming stripped 0 bases from V and 0 bases from J, with 7 bases between. This CDR3 region has 15 residues. The CDR3 DNA is TGTGCCAGCAGCTTAGCGCTAACTAGCACAGATACGCAGTATTTT. Its protein product is CASSLALTSTDTQYF.

CDR3 in DNA: TGTGCCAGCAGTTCCCGACTAGCGGGGGGGCATGAGCAGTTCTTC. Its translation is CASSSRLAGGHEQFF. V and J are TRBV27 and TRBJ2-1; 14 bases are a match to TRBD2. Losses at the gene ends were 4 bases for V and 8 bases for J; bases not matched to a gene: 4. This CDR3 region has 15 residues. CDR1 and CDR2 from the germline V gene are MNHEY and SMNVEV (reference sequence).